Listed here are 23 T cell receptor beta chains from one sample, sequenced in a study of shared clonotypes between healthy human individuals. Sequenced by immunoSEQ multiplex PCR; TCRdb stores in-frame clones only, minus some. The sample shows 400,000 to 600,000 clones, 70% to 80% of them seen only once. Sequencing was carried out using PBMCs. These receptors came from a middle-aged woman in good health. Some clones in this sample may be carry-over from other donors' samples.

The genes are TRBV5-1 and TRBJ2-3; 9 positions match TRBD2. J lost 1 base, V lost 0 bases, and 12 bases had no gene match. Germline CDR1 reads SGHRS; CDR2 reads YFSETQ. There are 19 residues in the CDR3. CDR3 bases: TGCGCCAGCAGCTTGGCCATTCGTGCGGGAGGGCAAGGCACAGATACGCAGTATTTT. As protein: CASSLAIRAGGQGTDTQYF.

The rearrangement links TRBV28 to TRBJ2-7; 9 bases are a match to TRBD2. The trim removed 7 bases at V and 7 bases at J, leaving 26 bases unmatched. Germline V lookup: CDR1 MDHEN, CDR2 SYDVKM. This CDR3 has 19 amino acids. In DNA, the CDR3 is TGTGCCAGCACTCCGTTCAGGTCCCCTCCGGGACTAGCTGCGGGTGAGCAGTACTTC. This sequence encodes CASTPFRSPPGLAAGEQYF.

This clone showed up just a few times. This sequence joins TRBV19 and TRBJ1-1; 8 positions agree with TRBD1. The CDR3 runs to 17 residues. Losses at the gene ends were 3 bases for V and 0 bases for J; bases not matched to a gene: 9. Germline-derived CDR1 and CDR2 are LNHDA and SQIVND (reference sequence). The chain's CDR3 is CASSMGGQAGMNTEAFF. The CDR3 coding sequence is TGTGCCAGTAGTATGGGGGGACAGGCGGGGATGAACACTGAAGCTTTCTTT.

CDR3 residues: CASSLEGDRANYGYTF. CDR3 DNA: TGTGCCAGCAGCTTAGAGGGGGACAGGGCGAACTATGGCTACACCTTC. The chain recombines TRBV7-9 with TRBJ1-2; 9 nucleotides agree with TRBD1. CDR1 is SEHNR, CDR2 FQNEAQ, per germline (reference sequence). CDR3 length: 16 residues. V shed 1 base, J shed 2 bases, and the junction held 5 bases outside the gene matches.

The rearrangement joins TRBV2 to TRBJ2-2; 7 bases align to TRBD2. V lost 1 base and J lost 6; bases outside the gene matches: 5. The germline CDR1 and CDR2 sequences are SNHLY and FYNNEI. The CDR3 has 15 amino acids. The CDR3 spells CASSEVSGRAGELFF. CDR3 bases: TGTGCCAGCAGTGAAGTATCAGGGAGGGCCGGGGAGCTGTTTTTT.

This chain uses TRBV14 with TRBJ2-1, with 11 bases fitting TRBD2. The CDR3 spans 17 residues. The germline CDR1 and CDR2 sequences are SGHDN and FVKESK. Trimming took 0 bases from V and 8 from J; bases not matched to a gene: 9. The CDR3 DNA reads TGTGCCAGCAGCCAAGACTTTAGCGGGAGGGCCGTCGATGAGCAGTTCTTC. Residues: CASSQDFSGRAVDEQFF. The full variable domain, rest sourced from reference TRBV14 and TRBJ2-1, is EAGVTQFPSHSVIEKGQTVTLRCDPISGHDNLYWYRRVMGKEIKFLLHFVKESKQDESGMPNNRFLAERTGGTYSTLKVQPAELEDSGVYFCASSQDFSGRAVDEQFFGPGTRLTVL.

With respect to this clone: One end of the junction does not line up with germline, which may come from a read error. The J gene is TRBJ2-5, the V gene TRBV7-7; TRBD1 matches 8 bases. CDR1 SSHAT and CDR2 FNYEAQ come from the germline V gene (reference sequence). CDR3 length: 15 residues. The CDR3 nucleotides read TGTGCTAGCAGCGAAGGACAGGGCAATCAAGAGACCCAGTACTTC. This gives the protein CASSEGQGNQETQYF.

In this sample, this clone turned up a few times. V is TRBV14 and J is TRBJ1-1; D unresolved. There are 13 residues in the CDR3. V lost 4 bases and J 3 bases, leaving 9 bases between the germline ends. Looked up from germline, CDR1 is SGHDN and CDR2 is FVKESK. The CDR3 is CASSRSLDTEAFF. CDR3 nucleotide sequence: TGTGCCAGCAGCCGATCATTGGACACTGAAGCTTTCTTT.

The chain links TRBV15 to TRBJ1-2; tentative D call: TRBD1 (5 bases). Trimming pared 1 base from V and 2 bases from J, leaving 11 bases between. This CDR3 spans 15 amino acids. The germline gives CDR1 LNHNV, CDR2 YYDKDF (reference sequence). CDR3 region: CATSRGGEPNYGYTF. The CDR3 bases are TGTGCCACCAGCAGAGGAGGGGAACCCAACTATGGCTACACCTTC.

The rearrangement links TRBV7-6 to TRBJ2-1; D is unresolved. The germline V and J ends were trimmed by 5 bases and 9 bases, with 11 bases remaining between them. This CDR3 has 12 amino acids. Per germline, CDR1 SGHVS and CDR2 FNYEAQ. The CDR3 spells CASSPMSSEQFF. CDR3 nucleotides: TGTGCCAGCAGCCCGATGTCCTCTGAGCAGTTCTTC. The full variable domain, in which reference TRBV7-6 and TRBJ2-1 provide the parts outside the CDR3, is GAGVSQSPRYKVTKRGQDVALRCDPISGHVSLYWYRQALGQGPEFLTYFNYEAQQDKSGLPNDRFSAERPEGSISTLTIQRTEQRDSAMYRCASSPMSSEQFFGPGTRLTVL.

The chain employs TRBV28 and TRBJ2-2; no clear D. The V end lost 3 bases, the J end lost 8 bases, and 13 bases lay between the germline ends. The CDR3 contains 14 residues. CDR1 and CDR2 from the germline V gene are MDHEN and SYDVKM. DNA for the CDR3: TGTGCCAGCAGTTTTCACCCTGTTTTAGGGGAGCTGTTTTTT. Translated: CASSFHPVLGELFF. Together with reference TRBV28 and TRBJ2-2, the CDR3 gives the full variable domain: DVKVTQSSRYLVKRTGEKVFLECVQDMDHENMFWYRQDPGLGLRLIYFSYDVKMKEKGDIPEGYSVSREKKERFSLILESASTNQTSMYLCASSFHPVLGELFFGEGSRLTVL.

This chain joins TRBV18 and TRBJ1-1; 7 bases map to TRBD1. With V trimmed by 1 base and J by 6 bases, 2 bases remained unmatched. Looked up from germline, CDR1 is KGHSH and CDR2 is LQKENI. The CDR3 runs 13 residues. CDR3 sequence reads: CASSPQGAAEAFF. CDR3 coding DNA: TGTGCCAGCTCACCACAGGGGGCCGCTGAAGCTTTCTTT.

This clone has ten or more counts. The genes are TRBV29-1 and TRBJ2-6, with D possibly called TRBD1 or TRBD2 (5 bases each). In germline, CDR1 is SQVTM, CDR2 ANQGSEA. The CDR3 contains 16 residues. Between the trimmed V and J ends, which lost 6 bases and 0 bases, there was a span of 15 bases. The chain's CDR3 is CSVARDVHSGANVLTF. The CDR3 DNA reads as TGCAGCGTGGCTCGGGACGTCCACTCTGGGGCCAACGTCCTGACTTTC.

This clone is judged medium-sized. Other DNA variants within this sample encode the same CDR3. V is TRBV5-3 and J is TRBJ1-5; D is uncertain. TRBV5-3 is flagged as an ORF with uncertain function. The ends were cut back, 0 bases at V and 4 bases at J, with 5 bases in the middle. The CDR3 length is 13 residues. The CDR3: CARSLAQNQPQHF. DNA of the CDR3: TGTGCCAGAAGCTTGGCGCAAAATCAGCCCCAGCATTTT.

This chain links TRBV19 with TRBJ2-7; D possibly corresponds to TRBD1 (6 bases). This CDR3 contains 15 residues. CDR1 is LNHDA and CDR2 is SQIVND in the germline V gene (reference sequence). V was cut by 5 bases and J by 1 base, with 15 bases left in between. The CDR3 sequence is CASSFLAGASYEQYF. DNA of the CDR3: TGTGCCAGTAGTTTCCTCGCAGGGGCTTCCTACGAGCAGTACTTC.

This clone was seen at least ten times. The genes are TRBV11-2 and TRBJ2-1, with D perhaps TRBD2 (5 bases). V lost 1 base and J lost 5, with 15 bases in between. Germline CDR1 is SGHAT and CDR2 is FQNNGV. The length of the CDR3 is 16 residues. In DNA form, the CDR3 reads TGTGCCAGCAGCTTAGGGTTTGGGCGGGTGCACAATGAGCAGTTCTTC. This encodes CASSLGFGRVHNEQFF.

For the CDR3, the DNA is TGTGCCTGGAGTTACACCGGGACCGTCTCGCGTCAGCCCCAGCATTTT. Amino acids: CAWSYTGTVSRQPQHF. The V call is TRBV30, the J call TRBJ1-5, with D maybe TRBD1 (5 bases). The CDR3 is made up of 16 amino acids. Germline V gene sequence: CDR1 GTSNPN, CDR2 SVGIG (reference sequence). Trimming pared 2 bases from V and 6 bases from J, leaving 20 bases between.

This rearrangement joins TRBV4-1 to TRBJ2-5; the D is unclear. V was trimmed by 1 base and J by 1 base, leaving 4 bases between them. The CDR3 is 13 residues long. Germline V gives CDR1 MGHRA, CDR2 YSYEKL. For the CDR3, the DNA is TGCGCCAGCAGCCAAGGACTCCAAGAGACCCAGTACTTC. Amino acids: CASSQGLQETQYF.

This clone appeared many times. This sequence joins TRBV10-3 and TRBJ1-2, with no clear D. Trimming shortened V by 4 bases and J by 6 bases, and 12 bases separated the two germline ends. Germline V gives CDR1 ENHRY, CDR2 SYGVKD. The CDR3 consists of 13 residues. CDR3 bases: TGTGCCATCAGTGCACAGCCCCGGGATGGCTACACCTTC. The encoded protein is CAISAQPRDGYTF.

This sequence joins TRBV19 and TRBJ2-1; 8 positions match TRBD2. Germline V lookup: CDR1 LNHDA, CDR2 SQIVND (reference sequence). The CDR3 consists of 14 residues. Trimming cost V 2 bases and J 10 bases; bases outside gene matches: 7. The CDR3 is CASSIQREGFEQFF. Written as DNA, the CDR3 is TGTGCCAGTAGTATACAACGGGAGGGCTTCGAGCAGTTCTTC.

This chain's CDR3 is CASSLGGGQGAETQYF. The DNA for the CDR3 is TGTGCCAGCAGCTTGGGCGGCGGGCAGGGGGCAGAGACCCAGTACTTC. The rearrangement links TRBV11-3 to TRBJ2-5, with 8 bases aligning to TRBD1. The CDR3 spans 16 residues. Per germline, CDR1 SGHNT and CDR2 YENEEA. V was pared by 3 bases and J by 4 bases, with 10 bases of the junction left unmatched.

The chain employs TRBV9 and TRBJ2-3, with 9 bases identical to TRBD2. Per germline, CDR1 SGDLS and CDR2 YYNGEE. V shed 4 bases, J shed 4 bases, and the junction held 19 bases outside the gene matches. The CDR3 spans 19 residues. In DNA form, the CDR3 reads TGTGCCAGCAGCCTCCGTTCAATAGCGGGAGAGGGATGGGCAGATACGCAGTATTTT. It encodes CASSLRSIAGEGWADTQYF.

The rearrangement links TRBV27 to TRBJ1-5, with D maybe TRBD1 (6 bases). V lost 5 bases, J lost 4 bases, and 12 bases lay in between. Germline V gives CDR1 MNHEY, CDR2 SMNVEV (reference sequence). The CDR3 runs to 14 residues. The chain's CDR3 is CASSPRQENQPQHF. The CDR3 DNA follows: TGTGCCAGCAGTCCCCGACAGGAAAATCAGCCCCAGCATTTT.